The source of this T cell receptor (beta chain) is a study of T-cell reconstitution after alpha-beta-depleted transplantation in children. Study results and caveats: Counts and diversity of T cells one year after transplant came mostly from newly produced T cells.

Worth noting for this clonotype: Its antigen is unidentified.

The length of the CDR3 is 15 residues. The V end lost 5 bases, the J end lost 5 bases, and 15 bases lay between the germline ends. Germline CDR1 and CDR2: SEHNR and FQNEAQ (reference sequence). Unique molecular identifiers were used to barcode this TCRbeta library. TCRdb re-analysed the PCR reads in MiXCR, keeping a single row per CDR3 protein. This repertoire shows 700,000 to 950,000 distinct CDR3 sequences, approximately 15% found once; its top ten account for about 5%. The TCR was taken from a male patient between 5 and 17 years old who had a stem cell transplant for acute lymphoblastic leukemia, so the T cells may come from the graft donor. The chain links TRBV7-9 to TRBJ1-4, with a tentative D call TRBD1 (5 bases). Sequencing used PBMCs, mostly from graft donor cells, obtained 360 days after TCRalphabeta/CD19-depleted stem cell transplant. DNA for the CDR3: TGTGCCAGCAGCCCACCCGGGACCGCAAATGAAAAACTGTTTTTT. Translated: CASSPPGTANEKLFF.